Listed here are 22 T cell receptor beta chains from one sample, sequenced in a study of vaccination effects on CD4 cells after COVID-19. Using viral peptide pools, the ViraFEST assay grew out antigen-specific CD4+ T cells prior to sequencing. Subsequent to a culture period of about nine days, CD4+ T cells were isolated. None of the vaccinated had previously contracted SARS-CoV-2, and their nucleocapsid antibodies tested negative. Profiling relied on immunoSEQ multiplex PCR, and the TCRdb table lists in-frame clones only, not all of them. The sample has about 55,000 clones, roughly two thirds seen once. Their recognized antigens are unknown. The sample in question was CD4+ T cells from PBMCs cultured with SARS-CoV-2 spike peptides, obtained before COVID-19 vaccination. All receptors come from a human donor who received a COVID-19 vaccine.

In its sample, this clone was seen a few times. This chain connects TRBV9 to TRBJ2-1, with 7 bases aligning to TRBD2. The CDR3 is 16 amino acids. Germline V gives CDR1 SGDLS, CDR2 YYNGEE. With 0 bases clipped from V and 5 bases from J, the junction kept 8 bases outside the gene matches. The CDR3 bases are TGTGCCAGCAGCGTAGGGCCGGCGGGGGTTCACAATGAGCAGTTCTTC. This encodes CASSVGPAGVHNEQFF.

This clone was found many times. The J gene is TRBJ2-7, the V gene TRBV7-9, with D unresolved. The CDR3 consists of 12 residues. The germline CDR1 and CDR2 sequences are SEHNR and FQNEAQ (reference sequence). Trimming removed 5 bases at V and 3 bases at J, with 8 bases between. The CDR3 coding sequence is TGTGCCAGCAGCCCCCGGATCTACGAGCAGTACTTC. It translates to CASSPRIYEQYF.

In its sample, this clone was seen a few times. In nucleotides, the CDR3 is TGCGCCAGCAGCCAAGGGTCACAGGGGGCTAACGGGGAGCTGTTTTTT. This translates into CASSQGSQGANGELFF. The chain has TRBV4-1 and TRBJ2-2, with 9 bases lining up with TRBD1. CDR1 and CDR2 from the germline V gene are MGHRA and YSYEKL. This CDR3 contains 16 residues. V dropped 1 base and J dropped 7; count of bases not matched to a gene: 7.

The gene calls are TRBV5-5 and TRBJ1-3; a weak D match, TRBD1 (5 bases). The V and J ends lost 5 bases and 0 bases respectively, with 15 bases between them. Germline loops: CDR1 SGHKS, CDR2 YYEKEE (reference sequence). This CDR3 spans 16 amino acids. The CDR3 reads CASSRGGYSSGNTIYF. The CDR3 DNA follows: TGTGCCAGCAGTCGGGGCGGCTATTCCTCTGGAAACACCATATATTTT.

The J gene is TRBJ2-1, the V gene TRBV25-1; tentative D call: TRBD1 (6 bases). Trimming took 8 bases from V and 4 from J, leaving 15 bases between them. The germline V gene has CDR1 MGHDK and CDR2 SYGVNS. This CDR3 spans 14 amino acids. The CDR3 reads CASLSGQTYNEQFF. DNA of the CDR3: TGTGCCAGCCTCTCAGGACAGACTTACAATGAGCAGTTCTTC.

The chain recombines TRBV7-9 with TRBJ1-2; D is unresolved. Germline assignment: CDR1 SEHNR and CDR2 FQNEAQ (reference sequence). This CDR3 is 17 amino acids long. Trimming shortened V by 5 bases and J by 4 bases, and 23 bases separated the two germline ends. This chain's CDR3 is CASSPFGGDFSLYGYTF. The CDR3 nucleotides are TGTGCCAGCAGCCCTTTTGGCGGAGACTTTTCACTCTATGGCTACACCTTC.

The chain couples TRBV15 to TRBJ2-7; possibly TRBD1 or TRBD2 for D (5 bases each). In germline, CDR1 is LNHNV, CDR2 YYDKDF (reference sequence). CDR3 size: 13 residues. Trimming shortened V by 8 bases and J by 0 bases, and 11 bases separated the two germline ends. The CDR3 region is CATGTGNSYEQYF. For the CDR3, the DNA is TGTGCCACCGGGACGGGTAACTCCTACGAGCAGTACTTC. Based on the CDR3 plus reference TRBV15 and TRBJ2-7, the full variable domain is DAMVIQNPRYQVTQFGKPVTLSCSQTLNHNVMYWYQQKSSQAPKLLFHYYDKDFNNEADTPDNFQSRRPNTSFCFLDIRSPGLGDTAMYLCATGTGNSYEQYFGPGTRLTVT.

This clone was recorded only once. The V call is TRBV27, the J call TRBJ2-5; TRBD2 is a possible D gene (6 bases). V was pared by 6 bases and J by 5 bases, with 16 bases between. The CDR3 loop spans 14 amino acids. Germline V gene data show CDR1 as MNHEY and CDR2 as SMNVEV (reference sequence). CDR3 nucleotide sequence: TGTGCCAGCAGAAGAATGGGGACTTTGGAGACCCAGTACTTC. This codes for CASRRMGTLETQYF.

The chain uses TRBV7-9 and TRBJ2-1; D unresolved. The V and J ends lost 1 base and 5 bases respectively, with 9 bases between them. The germline gives CDR1 SEHNR, CDR2 FQNEAQ (reference sequence). CDR3 length: 14 amino acids. CDR3 coding DNA: TGTGCCAGCAGCTTAGTCGGCAGTAACAATGAGCAGTTCTTC. Encoded protein: CASSLVGSNNEQFF.

The rearrangement uses TRBV30 and TRBJ2-1, with a possible D match to TRBD2 (5 bases). The CDR3 runs 15 residues. Trimming removed 5 bases at V and 10 bases at J, with 24 bases between. The germline CDR1 and CDR2 sequences are GTSNPN and SVGIG (reference sequence). The chain's CDR3 is CAWSPKGLTTGEQFF. In nucleotides, the CDR3 is TGTGCCTGGTCCCCCAAAGGGCTCACGACGGGAGAGCAGTTCTTC.

The chain employs TRBV5-4 and TRBJ2-1; maybe TRBD1 (6 bases). V lost 4 bases to trimming and J lost 5 bases, with 16 bases between them. CDR3 length: 15 residues. Germline V gives CDR1 SGHNT, CDR2 YYREEE (reference sequence). CDR3 DNA sequence: TGTGCCAGCAGCCCCCGTACAGGGCCTAACAATGAGCAGTTCTTC. This gives the protein CASSPRTGPNNEQFF.

The chain combines TRBV7-2 with TRBJ1-2, with D unclear. This CDR3 has 11 amino acids. The germline V gene has CDR1 SGHTA and CDR2 FQGNSA. With 2 bases removed from V and 10 bases from J, the gap between germline ends came to 8 bases. CDR3 amino acids: CASSLPGVYTF. CDR3 bases: TGTGCCAGCAGCTTACCAGGAGTCTACACCTTC.

V and J are TRBV5-1 and TRBJ2-5; the D is unclear. The CDR3 loop spans 11 amino acids. Germline values: CDR1 SGHRS, CDR2 YFSETQ. Trimming left V 0 bases short and J 4 bases short, with 1 base between. The CDR3 DNA reads TGCGCCAGCAGCTTGGCAGAGACCCAGTACTTC. This gives the protein CASSLAETQYF.

The V gene is TRBV3-1 (or the pseudogene TRBV3-2), the J gene TRBJ2-3, with TRBD2 matching over 10 bases. The CDR3 covers 17 residues. The germline V gene encodes CDR1 LGHDT and CDR2 YNNKEL (reference sequence). The V gene end was trimmed by 4 bases and the J gene end by 0 bases; junction bases not matched to a gene: 7. CDR3 in amino acids: CASSPASGGFSTDTQYF. CDR3 nucleotide sequence: TGTGCCAGCAGCCCGGCTAGCGGGGGATTTAGCACAGATACGCAGTATTTT.

The chain joins TRBV7-2 to TRBJ2-2, with TRBD2 identical over 11 bases. The CDR3 runs to 19 residues. Germline V lookup: CDR1 SGHTA, CDR2 FQGNSA. V lost 1 base, J lost 2 bases, and 9 bases stayed unmatched. The CDR3 loop reads CASSLGALAGAKNTGELFF. In DNA, the CDR3 is TGTGCCAGCAGCTTAGGGGCACTAGCGGGGGCCAAAAACACCGGGGAGCTGTTTTTT.

J is TRBJ2-6 and V is TRBV16, with 7 bases lining up with TRBD1. This CDR3 has 17 residues. Germline lookup yields CDR1 KGHSY and CDR2 FQNENV. V trimming: 4 bases; J trimming: 0 bases; junction bases outside the gene matches: 6. As DNA, the CDR3 is TGTGCCAGCAGCCCCCGACAGGGACGCTCTGGGGCCAACGTCCTGACTTTC. It codes for CASSPRQGRSGANVLTF.

This clone showed up just a few times. The genes are TRBV7-9 and TRBJ2-1, with 7 bases identical to TRBD2. J lost 6 bases, V lost 5 bases, and 16 bases had no gene match. Germline V gene lookup returns CDR1 SEHNR and CDR2 FQNEAQ (reference sequence). The CDR3 has 17 amino acids. CDR3 in amino acids: CASSPPFRAGRANEQFF. In DNA, the CDR3 is TGTGCCAGCAGCCCCCCTTTTCGAGCGGGAAGGGCCAATGAGCAGTTCTTC.

The rearrangement links TRBV2 to TRBJ2-5; 7 bases agree with TRBD1. Germline V lookup: CDR1 SNHLY, CDR2 FYNNEI. This CDR3 spans 15 amino acids. Trimming removed 6 bases from V and 7 bases from J; junction bases left unmatched: 14. In nucleotides, the CDR3 is TGTGCCAGCAGGGGCTTAGGGGGCTTCGGTGGGACCCAGTACTTC. Protein sequence: CASRGLGGFGGTQYF. The full variable domain, completed using reference TRBV2 and TRBJ2-5, is EPEVTQTPSHQVTQMGQEVILRCVPISNHLYFYWYRQILGQKVEFLVSFYNNEISEKSEIFDDQFSVERPDGSNFTLKIRSTKLEDSAMYFCASRGLGGFGGTQYFGPGTRLLVL.

The chain employs TRBV30 and TRBJ1-4, with 8 bases aligning to TRBD1. CDR3 size: 13 residues. Germline V gene data show CDR1 as GTSNPN and CDR2 as SVGIG (reference sequence). The junction had 5 bases not matched to a gene; V was cut back by 8 bases and J by 3 bases. The CDR3 sequence is CATSGQANEKLFF. The CDR3 DNA reads as TGTGCCACTTCGGGACAGGCTAATGAAAAACTGTTTTTT.

The chain is built from TRBV3-1 (or the pseudogene TRBV3-2) and TRBJ2-5; 8 positions match TRBD2. Germline CDR1 is LGHDT and CDR2 is YNNKEL (reference sequence). The CDR3 spans 16 residues. Losses at the gene ends were 1 base for V and 4 bases for J; bases not matched to a gene: 8. The CDR3 nucleotides read TGTGCCAGCAGCCAAGTGGGAGCGGGAGTAGGAGAGACCCAGTACTTC. As protein: CASSQVGAGVGETQYF.

The chain joins TRBV28 to TRBJ2-5; tentatively, D is TRBD1 (7 bases). Germline V gives CDR1 MDHEN, CDR2 SYDVKM. V was cut by 4 bases and J by 5 bases, with 8 bases left in between. This CDR3 is built from 12 residues. This CDR3 reads CASSSGGETQYF. CDR3 coding DNA: TGTGCCAGCAGTTCAGGGGGGGAGACCCAGTACTTC. The full variable domain, its missing parts supplied by reference TRBV28 and TRBJ2-5, is DVKVTQSSRYLVKRTGEKVFLECVQDMDHENMFWYRQDPGLGLRLIYFSYDVKMKEKGDIPEGYSVSREKKERFSLILESASTNQTSMYLCASSSGGETQYFGPGTRLLVL.

This chain links TRBV6-5 with TRBJ1-2; the match to TRBD1 covers 7 bases. With 0 bases clipped from V and 6 bases from J, the junction kept 7 bases outside the gene matches. There are 15 residues in the CDR3. Germline-derived CDR1 and CDR2 are MNHEY and SVGAGI. This chain's CDR3 is CASSYSLEGANGYTF. Written as DNA, the CDR3 is TGTGCCAGCAGTTACTCCTTAGAGGGGGCGAATGGCTACACCTTC.